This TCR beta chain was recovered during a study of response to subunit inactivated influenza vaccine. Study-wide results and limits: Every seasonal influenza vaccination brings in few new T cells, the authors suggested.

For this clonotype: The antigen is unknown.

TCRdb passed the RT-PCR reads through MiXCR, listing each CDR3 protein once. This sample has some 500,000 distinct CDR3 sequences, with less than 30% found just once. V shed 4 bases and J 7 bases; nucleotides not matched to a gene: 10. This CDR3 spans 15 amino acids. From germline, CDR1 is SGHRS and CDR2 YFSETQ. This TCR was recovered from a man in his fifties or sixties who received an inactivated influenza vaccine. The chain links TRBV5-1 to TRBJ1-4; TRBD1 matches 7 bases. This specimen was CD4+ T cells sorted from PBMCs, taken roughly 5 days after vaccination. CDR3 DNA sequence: TGCGCCAGCAGCGAAACAGGGGAGAGGAGTGAAAAACTGTTTTTT. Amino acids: CASSETGERSEKLFF.